This record looks at one T cell receptor beta chain sequence and its context. Its matching antigen is unknown. TCRdb re-called the 5' RACE reads through MiXCR, storing one row per CDR3 protein. The sample yields tens of thousands of distinct CDR3 sequences, 22% seen once. Study-wide results and caveats: The TCR gene usage of tumor memory CD4+ T cells clustered together with blood and lymph node memory CD4+ cells and with lymph node naive CD4+ cells. Larger-cohort validation covered only one TCR beta V-J rearrangement.

V lost 6 bases to trimming and J lost 10 bases, with 19 bases between them. The CDR3 runs to 14 residues. The germline CDR1 and CDR2 sequences are DFQATT and SNEGSKA (reference sequence). Cells sorted as Tregs were CD4+, CD25+ and CD127-/low. The clonotype was recovered from a female donor with breast cancer. The sequencing input was Tregs sorted from a lymph node. This chain joins TRBV20-1 and TRBJ1-6; perhaps TRBD1 as D (5 bases). The CDR3 sequence: CSAKYIGGTSPLHF. DNA for the CDR3: TGCAGTGCCAAATATATCGGGGGAACCTCACCCCTCCACTTT.